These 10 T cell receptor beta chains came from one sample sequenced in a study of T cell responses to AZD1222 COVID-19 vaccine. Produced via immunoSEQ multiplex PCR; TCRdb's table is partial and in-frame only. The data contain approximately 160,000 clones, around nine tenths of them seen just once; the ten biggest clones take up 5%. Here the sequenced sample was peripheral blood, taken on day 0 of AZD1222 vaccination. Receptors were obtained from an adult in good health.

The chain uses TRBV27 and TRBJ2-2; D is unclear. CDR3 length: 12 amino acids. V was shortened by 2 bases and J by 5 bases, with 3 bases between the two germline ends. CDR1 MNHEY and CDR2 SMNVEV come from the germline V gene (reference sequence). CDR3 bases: TGTGCCAGCAGTTTACTAACCGGGGAGCTGTTTTTT. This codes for CASSLLTGELFF.

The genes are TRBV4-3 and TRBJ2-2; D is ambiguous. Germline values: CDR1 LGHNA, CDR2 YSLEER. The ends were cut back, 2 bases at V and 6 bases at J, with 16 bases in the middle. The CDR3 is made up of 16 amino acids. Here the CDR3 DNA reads TGCGCCAGCAGCCAATTTGCTTGGATCCGGGCCGGGGAGCTGTTTTTT. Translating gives CASSQFAWIRAGELFF.

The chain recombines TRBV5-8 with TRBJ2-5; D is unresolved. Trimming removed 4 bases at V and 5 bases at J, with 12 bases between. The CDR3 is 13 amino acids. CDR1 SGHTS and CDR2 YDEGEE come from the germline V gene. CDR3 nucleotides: TGTGCCAGCAGCCCTTCCAGTGGGGAGACCCAGTACTTC. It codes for CASSPSSGETQYF.

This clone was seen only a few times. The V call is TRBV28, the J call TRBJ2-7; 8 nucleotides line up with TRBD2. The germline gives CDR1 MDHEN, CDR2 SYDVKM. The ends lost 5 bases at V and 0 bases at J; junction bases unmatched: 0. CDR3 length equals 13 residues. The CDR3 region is CASSSGSSYEQYF. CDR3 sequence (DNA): TGTGCCAGCAGTAGCGGGAGCTCCTACGAGCAGTACTTC.

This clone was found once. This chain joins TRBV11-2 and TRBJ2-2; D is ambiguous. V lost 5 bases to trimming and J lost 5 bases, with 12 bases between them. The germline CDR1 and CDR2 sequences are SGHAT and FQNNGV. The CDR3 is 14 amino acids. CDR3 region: CASSLFVATGELFF. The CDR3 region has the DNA TGTGCCAGCAGCCTATTTGTCGCTACCGGGGAGCTGTTTTTT. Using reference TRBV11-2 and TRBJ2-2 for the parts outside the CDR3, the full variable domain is EAGVAQSPRYKIIEKRQSVAFWCNPISGHATLYWYQQILGQGPKLLIQFQNNGVVDDSQLPKDRFSAERLKGVDSTLKIQPAKLEDSAVYLCASSLFVATGELFFGEGSRLTVL.

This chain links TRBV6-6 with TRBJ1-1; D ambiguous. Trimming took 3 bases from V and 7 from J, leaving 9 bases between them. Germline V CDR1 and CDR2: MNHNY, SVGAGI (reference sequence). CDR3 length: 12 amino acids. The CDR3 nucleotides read TGTGCCAGCAGTTATAGGGTCTTTGAAGCTTTCTTT. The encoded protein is CASSYRVFEAFF.

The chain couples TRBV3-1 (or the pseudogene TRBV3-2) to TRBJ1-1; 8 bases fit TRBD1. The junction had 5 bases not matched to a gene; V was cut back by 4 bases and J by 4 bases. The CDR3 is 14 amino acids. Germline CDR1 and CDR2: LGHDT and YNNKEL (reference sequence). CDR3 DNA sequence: TGTGCCAGCAGCCCCCGAGACAGGGGCACTGAAGCTTTCTTT. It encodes CASSPRDRGTEAFF.

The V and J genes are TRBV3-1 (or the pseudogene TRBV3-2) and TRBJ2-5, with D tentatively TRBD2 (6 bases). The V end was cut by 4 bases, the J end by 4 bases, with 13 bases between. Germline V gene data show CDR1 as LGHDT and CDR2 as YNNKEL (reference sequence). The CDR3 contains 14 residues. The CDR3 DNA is TGTGCCAGCAGCCCATATAGACTAGGAGAGACCCAGTACTTC. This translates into CASSPYRLGETQYF.

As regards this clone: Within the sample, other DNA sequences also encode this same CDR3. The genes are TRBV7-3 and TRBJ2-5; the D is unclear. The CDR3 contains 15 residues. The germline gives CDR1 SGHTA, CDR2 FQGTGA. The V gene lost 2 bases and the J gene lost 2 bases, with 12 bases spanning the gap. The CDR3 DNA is TGTGCCAGCAGCTTATCCTCGTCGAGGCAAGAGACCCAGTACTTC. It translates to CASSLSSSRQETQYF.

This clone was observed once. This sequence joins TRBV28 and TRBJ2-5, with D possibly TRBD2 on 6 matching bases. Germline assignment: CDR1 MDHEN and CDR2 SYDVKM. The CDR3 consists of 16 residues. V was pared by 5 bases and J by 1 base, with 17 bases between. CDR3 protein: CASSPPRGSVQETQYF. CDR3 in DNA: TGTGCCAGCAGTCCCCCCCGGGGGAGCGTCCAAGAGACCCAGTACTTC.